Listed here are 28 T cell receptor beta chains from one sample, sequenced in a study of blood T cells in healthy people across ages. The authors ran a second PCR of 7 to 11 cycles using a sample-barcoded 5' primer and a J-beta primer mix. Each CDR3 protein gets one entry after TCRdb re-called the 5' RACE reads with MiXCR. The repertoire holds about 970,000 distinct CDR3 sequences, with just over 50% as singletons. The sequencing sample was made of blood. These receptors all come from a woman in her fifties or sixties in good health.

This clonotype was counted only a few times. The chain links TRBV20-1 to TRBJ2-3; 7 positions agree with TRBD2. This CDR3 contains 16 residues. CDR1 is DFQATT, CDR2 SNEGSKA, per germline (reference sequence). Trimming cost V 7 bases and J 2 bases; bases outside gene matches: 15. The CDR3: CSVTKQAGVITDTQYF. CDR3 bases: TGCAGTGTTACGAAACAGGCGGGAGTTATCACAGATACGCAGTATTTT.

The chain uses TRBV6-5 and TRBJ2-7; 9 bases fit TRBD1. Unmatched junction bases numbered 14, after V lost 2 bases and J lost 6 bases. The CDR3 covers 17 residues. CDR1 is MNHEY, CDR2 SVGAGI, per germline. The chain's CDR3 is CASSYEGVWGQGGEQYF. DNA for the CDR3: TGTGCCAGCAGTTACGAAGGGGTGTGGGGACAGGGCGGCGAGCAGTACTTC.

The rearrangement joins TRBV28 to TRBJ2-2; unclear D gene. Germline CDR1 reads MDHEN; CDR2 reads SYDVKM. The CDR3 contains 15 residues. V lost 5 bases to trimming and J lost 1 base, with 11 bases between them. CDR3 coding DNA: TGTGCCAGCAGTCCGCTTATCGAGAACACCGGGGAGCTGTTTTTT. Translating gives CASSPLIENTGELFF.

This clonotype was observed a single time. This sequence joins TRBV7-2 and TRBJ1-5; D gene unclear. In germline, CDR1 is SGHTA, CDR2 FQGNSA. V lost 1 base and J 0 bases, leaving 4 bases between the germline ends. The CDR3 is made up of 14 amino acids. The CDR3: CASSLDVSNQPQHF. The CDR3 coding sequence is TGTGCCAGCAGCTTAGATGTTAGCAATCAGCCCCAGCATTTT.

This clonotype was detected a few times. The V and J genes are TRBV20-1 and TRBJ2-7, with TRBD2 matching over 8 bases. CDR3 length: 13 amino acids. CDR1 and CDR2 (germline): DFQATT, SNEGSKA (reference sequence). The V and J ends lost 4 bases and 5 bases, in that order; junction bases with no gene match: 7. CDR3 amino acids: CSAILAGPHEQYF. The CDR3 bases are TGCAGTGCTATCCTAGCGGGTCCCCACGAGCAGTACTTC.

This chain connects TRBV19 to TRBJ2-3; D is possibly TRBD2 (6 bases). The CDR3 extends over 14 amino acids. Between the trimmed V and J ends, which lost 6 bases and 4 bases, there was a span of 14 bases. Looked up from germline, CDR1 is LNHDA and CDR2 is SQIVND (reference sequence). CDR3 in DNA: TGTGCCAGTAGGCCTAGCGTGTTAGCAGATACGCAGTATTTT. Encoded protein: CASRPSVLADTQYF.

The chain combines TRBV25-1 with TRBJ1-2, with 7 bases that match TRBD1. V was pared by 5 bases and J by 7 bases, with 13 bases of the junction left unmatched. Germline-derived CDR1 and CDR2 are MGHDK and SYGVNS. The CDR3 is 15 residues long. This CDR3 is CASSRGTAARFGYTF. CDR3 coding DNA: TGTGCCAGCAGTCGGGGGACAGCCGCCCGATTTGGCTACACCTTC.

This clonotype has just a few counts. This sequence joins TRBV20-1 and TRBJ2-3; D not resolved. This CDR3 spans 13 amino acids. Trimming left V 3 bases short and J 2 bases short, with 9 bases between. The germline gives CDR1 DFQATT, CDR2 SNEGSKA (reference sequence). CDR3 DNA: TGCAGTGCTAGCGGAAACCCCACAGATACGCAGTATTTT. It encodes CSASGNPTDTQYF.

In this sample, this clonotype turned up a few times. The V and J genes are TRBV25-1 and TRBJ2-3, with D maybe TRBD1 (5 bases). The V end was cut by 8 bases, the J end by 4 bases, with 13 bases between. Looked up from germline, CDR1 is MGHDK and CDR2 is SYGVNS. CDR3 length equals 13 residues. The CDR3 sequence: CASGRQGADTQYF. CDR3 DNA: TGTGCCAGCGGAAGGCAGGGTGCAGATACGCAGTATTTT.

In its sample, this clonotype was seen many times. V is TRBV12-3 or TRBV12-4 and J is TRBJ2-5, with unresolved D. The CDR3 runs to 14 residues. V gave up 5 bases and J gave up 1 base, with 11 bases separating them. The CDR3 reads CASSVGQTQETQYF. The CDR3, as DNA: TGTGCCAGCAGTGTAGGGCAGACCCAAGAGACCCAGTACTTC.

V and J are TRBV20-1 and TRBJ2-3; 10 bases are shared with TRBD2. The CDR3 is made up of 15 amino acids. Germline V gene sequence: CDR1 DFQATT, CDR2 SNEGSKA (reference sequence). V lost 3 bases, J lost 2 bases, and 5 bases stayed unmatched. The CDR3 spells CSARPLAGATDTQYF. The CDR3 DNA is TGCAGTGCTAGGCCCCTAGCGGGAGCCACAGATACGCAGTATTTT.

The genes are TRBV14 and TRBJ2-4, with TRBD1 matching over 8 bases. Unmatched junction bases numbered 5, after V lost 4 bases and J lost 0 bases. This CDR3 has 16 residues. Germline lookup yields CDR1 SGHDN and CDR2 FVKESK. The CDR3 DNA is TGTGCCAGCAGCCTAAGGACAGGGATAGCCAAAAACATTCAGTACTTC. Encoded protein: CASSLRTGIAKNIQYF.

This rearrangement joins TRBV7-9 to TRBJ2-3; no clear D gene. V was clipped by 3 bases and J by 0 bases, with 10 bases between them. There are 15 residues in the CDR3. Germline V gene sequence: CDR1 SEHNR, CDR2 FQNEAQ (reference sequence). The CDR3 loop is CASSFGLVSTDTQYF. In DNA, the CDR3 is TGTGCCAGCAGCTTTGGATTGGTGAGCACAGATACGCAGTATTTT.

This clonotype appeared many times. This chain joins TRBV28 and TRBJ2-7; D is uncertain. The germline gives CDR1 MDHEN, CDR2 SYDVKM. The CDR3 spans 12 residues. V lost 4 bases and J 1 base, leaving 5 bases between the germline ends. CDR3 protein: CASSSQSYEQYF. The CDR3 coding sequence is TGTGCCAGCAGTTCCCAGTCCTACGAGCAGTACTTC.

CDR3 sequence: CSASTRDFNQPQHF. Here the CDR3 DNA reads TGCAGTGCTAGTACTCGGGACTTCAATCAGCCCCAGCATTTT. This chain joins TRBV20-1 and TRBJ1-5; maybe TRBD1 (5 bases). The CDR3 runs to 14 residues. The V and J ends lost 3 bases and 3 bases respectively, with 12 bases between them. CDR1 and CDR2 (germline): DFQATT, SNEGSKA (reference sequence).

The sample holds a few counts of this clonotype. The V call is TRBV27, the J call TRBJ2-5, with a tentative D call TRBD2 (6 bases). In germline, CDR1 is MNHEY, CDR2 SMNVEV (reference sequence). The CDR3 loop spans 16 amino acids. The V gene lost 5 bases and the J gene lost 11 bases, with 27 bases spanning the gap. Written as DNA, the CDR3 is TGTGCCAGCAGTCCGAACCCCACGACCCCTCGTCGGGAGCAGTACTTC. Amino acids: CASSPNPTTPRREQYF.

The chain recombines TRBV6-5 with TRBJ1-4; 8 bases match TRBD1. The junction had 6 bases not matched to a gene; V was cut back by 6 bases and J by 3 bases. The CDR3 consists of 15 residues. Germline values: CDR1 MNHEY, CDR2 SVGAGI. The CDR3 DNA reads as TGTGCCAGCAGGGCAGGGGGCGTATCTAATGAAAAACTGTTTTTT. Residues: CASRAGGVSNEKLFF.

Here the CDR3 DNA reads TGTGCCAGCAGCCCCCGCCCCGGGACAGGAAACTACGAGCAGTACTTC. Its protein product is CASSPRPGTGNYEQYF. The rearrangement joins TRBV5-5 to TRBJ2-7; 8 bases align to TRBD1. Germline CDR1 SGHKS, CDR2 YYEKEE (reference sequence). Losses at the gene ends were 4 bases for V and 3 bases for J; bases not matched to a gene: 12. There are 16 residues in the CDR3.

This clonotype was recorded many times. An end of the junction does not agree with germline; a read error may underlie this. In DNA form, the CDR3 reads TGTGCCAGCAGTACGCTCGGACGGACTGAGGCTTTCTTT. Protein product: CASSTLGRTEAFF. The chain has TRBV6-2 or TRBV6-3 and TRBJ1-1; D is ambiguous. This CDR3 has 13 residues. Germline CDR1 reads MNHEY; CDR2 reads SVGEGT.

To note about this clonotype: No conserved phenylalanine or tryptophan is present at the end of the CDR3, so a read error is the likely explanation. The gene calls are TRBV10-3 and TRBJ2-5, with D tentatively TRBD2 (7 bases). Judging by the DNA end, TRBJ2-7 fits better; the J call may be wrong. Germline values: CDR1 ENHRY, CDR2 SYGVKD. The CDR3 is 14 amino acids. CDR3 nucleotides: TGTGCCATCAAGGAGGGGGGGACGTTCTACGAGCAGTACCTC. Translating gives CAIKEGGTFYEQYL.

This clonotype came up once. The chain is built from TRBV7-9 and TRBJ1-2, with 11 nucleotides matching TRBD1. The CDR3 totals 16 residues. CDR1 is SEHNR, CDR2 FQNEAQ, per germline (reference sequence). The trim removed 5 bases at V and 7 bases at J, leaving 12 bases unmatched. The CDR3 DNA reads as TGTGCCAGCAGCCCCGGGACAGGGGGACGGAGCGGTGGCTACACCTTC. Its translation: CASSPGTGGRSGGYTF.

The chain recombines TRBV3-1 with TRBJ2-1; maybe TRBD1 (6 bases). CDR3 length equals 17 residues. The V gene's germline CDR1 is LGHDT and CDR2 YNNKEL (reference sequence). Trimming took off 2 bases at V and 5 bases at J, with 19 bases between the two ends. The CDR3, as DNA: TGTGCCAGCAGCCAAAGGGTGTGGCAGGGGCTCCACAATGAGCAGTTCTTC. Translated, it gives CASSQRVWQGLHNEQFF.

The gene calls are TRBV7-3 and TRBJ2-5, with D tentatively TRBD1 (5 bases). This CDR3 region has 15 residues. The ends were cut back, 2 bases at V and 1 base at J, with 11 bases in the middle. Germline V gives CDR1 SGHTA, CDR2 FQGTGA. The CDR3 bases are TGTGCCAGCAGCTTAGGTCTACAGGTCCAAGAGACCCAGTACTTC. This translates into CASSLGLQVQETQYF.

This chain joins TRBV2 and TRBJ1-2; a possible D gene is TRBD1 (6 bases). The CDR3 sequence is 16 residues long. V was pared by 11 bases and J by 0 bases, with 22 bases between. The germline CDR1 and CDR2 sequences are SNHLY and FYNNEI. The chain's CDR3 is CAGGGGQGIPNYGYTF. The CDR3 bases are TGTGCCGGTGGCGGTGGCCAGGGGATACCTAACTATGGCTACACCTTC.

This chain uses TRBV29-1 with TRBJ1-1; 10 bases are a match to TRBD1. This CDR3 is built from 13 residues. Germline-derived CDR1 and CDR2 are SQVTM and ANQGSEA. V dropped 7 bases and J dropped 3; count of bases not matched to a gene: 5. DNA of the CDR3: TGCAGCGCTAAAGGACAGGGGGACACTGAAGCTTTCTTT. Translated: CSAKGQGDTEAFF.

This rearrangement joins TRBV6-5 to TRBJ2-7, with D unresolved. V was pared by 0 bases and J by 0 bases, with 12 bases between. The CDR3 extends over 16 amino acids. CDR1 and CDR2 (germline): MNHEY, SVGAGI. As DNA, the CDR3 is TGTGCCAGCAGTTACTCGAGTGGACGACTCTCCTACGAGCAGTACTTC. Amino acids: CASSYSSGRLSYEQYF.

This clonotype was picked up a small number of times. The chain combines TRBV7-9 with TRBJ2-5, with TRBD2 matching 10 bases. Near its end, the DNA agrees better with TRBJ2-7, so the J call may be wrong. The CDR3 runs 16 residues. Germline values: CDR1 SEHNR, CDR2 FQNEAQ (reference sequence). The CDR3 nucleotides are TGTGCCAGCAGCTCCCTTCTAGCGGGAGATCGGGACGAGCAGTACTTC. Its protein product is CASSSLLAGDRDEQYF.

The genes are TRBV20-1 and TRBJ1-2, with D perhaps TRBD1 (5 bases). V was clipped by 0 bases and J by 4 bases, with 12 bases between them. CDR3 length: 14 amino acids. Germline-derived CDR1 and CDR2 are DFQATT and SNEGSKA (reference sequence). CDR3 residues: CSARDPSGGYGYTF. DNA for the CDR3: TGCAGTGCTAGAGACCCGAGTGGGGGCTATGGCTACACCTTC.